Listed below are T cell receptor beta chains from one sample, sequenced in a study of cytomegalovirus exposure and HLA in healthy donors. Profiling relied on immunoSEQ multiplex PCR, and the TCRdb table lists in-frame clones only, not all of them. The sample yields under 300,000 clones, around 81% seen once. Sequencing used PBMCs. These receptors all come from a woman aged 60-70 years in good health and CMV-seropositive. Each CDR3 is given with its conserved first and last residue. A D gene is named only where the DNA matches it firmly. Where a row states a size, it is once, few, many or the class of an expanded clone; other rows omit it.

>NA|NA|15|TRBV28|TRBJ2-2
TGTGCCAGCATTGTAACCCACGGGGGCACCGGGGAGCTGTTTTTT
CASIVTHGGTGELFF
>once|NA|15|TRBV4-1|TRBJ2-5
TGCGCCAGCAGCCAAGATCGTAGTTTTCAAGAGACCCAGTACTTC
CASSQDRSFQETQYF
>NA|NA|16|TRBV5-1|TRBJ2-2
TGCGCCAGCGGCTTATTCACAGGGAATCCCGCCGGGGAGCTGTTTTTT
CASGLFTGNPAGELFF
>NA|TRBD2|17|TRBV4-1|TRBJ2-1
TGCGCCAGCAGCCAAGAAATAGGACTAGCGCTATACAATGAGCAGTTCTTC
CASSQEIGLALYNEQFF
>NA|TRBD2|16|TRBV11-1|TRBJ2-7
TGTGCCAGCAGCTTTTTACTAGCGGGCAAATCCTACGAGCAGTACTTC
CASSFLLAGKSYEQYF
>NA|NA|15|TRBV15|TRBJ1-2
TGTGCCACCAGCCCCTCCCCGAGAGGGAACTATGGCTACACCTTC
CATSPSPRGNYGYTF
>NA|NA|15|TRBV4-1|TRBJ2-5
TGCGCCAGCAGCCAAGATCTGAATAAACATGAGACCCAGTACTTC
CASSQDLNKHETQYF
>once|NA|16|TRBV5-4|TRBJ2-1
TGTGCCAGCAGCTTCGCGGGACTCAGGACGTACAATGAGCAGTTCTTC
CASSFAGLRTYNEQFF
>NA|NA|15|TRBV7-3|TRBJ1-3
TGTGCCAGCAGCTTGGGTCAGGGCTCTGGAAACACCATATATTTT
CASSLGQGSGNTIYF
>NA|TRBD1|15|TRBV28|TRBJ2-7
TGTGCCAGCAGTCCCCCGGGACAGGGTGGCTTCGAGCAGTACTTC
CASSPPGQGGFEQYF
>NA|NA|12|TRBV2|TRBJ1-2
TGTGCCAGCACGACAGGAAACTATGGCTACACCTTC
CASTTGNYGYTF
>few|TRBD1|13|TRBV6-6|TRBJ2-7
TGTGCCAGCAGACAGGGGGGCGGCTACGAGCAGTACTTC
CASRQGGGYEQYF
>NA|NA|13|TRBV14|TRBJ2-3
TGTGCCAGCAAGGGACTTAACACAGATACGCAGTATTTT
CASKGLNTDTQYF
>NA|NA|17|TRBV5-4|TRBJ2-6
TGTGCCAGCAGCTTTTCCACAGGTAACGCTGGGGCCAACGTCCTGACTTTC
CASSFSTGNAGANVLTF
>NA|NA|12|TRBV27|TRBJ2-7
TGTGCCAGCGGTGTCAGGGTCAACGAGCAGTACTTC
CASGVRVNEQYF
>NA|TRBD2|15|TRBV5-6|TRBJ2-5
TGTGCCAGCAGCTTGAGGACTAGTCCGAAAGAGACCCAGTACTTC
CASSLRTSPKETQYF
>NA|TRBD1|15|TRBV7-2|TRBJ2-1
TGTGCCAGCAGCGCCCGGGACAGCCGCTACAATGAGCAGTTCTTC
CASSARDSRYNEQFF
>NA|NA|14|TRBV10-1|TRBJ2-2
TGCGCCAGCAGTGAGTCTCAGGTGACCGGGGAGCTGTTTTTT
CASSESQVTGELFF
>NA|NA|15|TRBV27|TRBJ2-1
TGTGCCAGCAGTTTCCTAGTTGATAACCACAATGAGCAGTTCTTC
CASSFLVDNHNEQFF
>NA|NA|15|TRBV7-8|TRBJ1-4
TGTGCCAGCAGCGACCCGGGACAATTTAATGAAAAACTGTTTTTT
CASSDPGQFNEKLFF
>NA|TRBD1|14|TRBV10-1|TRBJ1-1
TGCGCCAGCAGTACAGGGGGCGTAGGGACTGAAGCTTTCTTT
CASSTGGVGTEAFF
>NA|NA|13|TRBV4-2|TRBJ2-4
TGTGCCAGCAGCCCCGGACAGCAGGACATTCAGTACTTC
CASSPGQQDIQYF
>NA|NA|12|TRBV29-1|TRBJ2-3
TGCAGCGTTGATCAAGGGGCAGATACGCAGTATTTT
CSVDQGADTQYF
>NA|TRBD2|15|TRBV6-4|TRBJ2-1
TGTGCCAGCAGTCAACTAGCGGGAGGGCCACGGGAGCAGTTCTTC
CASSQLAGGPREQFF
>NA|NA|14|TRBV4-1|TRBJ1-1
TGCGCCAGCAGCCAAGGGAGGATGAACACTGAAGCTTTCTTT
CASSQGRMNTEAFF
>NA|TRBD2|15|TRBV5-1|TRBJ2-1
TGCGCCAGCAGCTCAAGACTAGCGGACTACAATGAGCAGTTCTTC
CASSSRLADYNEQFF
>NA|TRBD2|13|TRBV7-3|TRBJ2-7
TGTGCCAGCAGTACTAGCGGGAGAGACGAGCAGTACTTC
CASSTSGRDEQYF
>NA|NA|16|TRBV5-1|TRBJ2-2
TGCGCCAGCAGCGAGGGTCAAGGGGGGGACACCGGGGAGCTGTTTTTT
CASSEGQGGDTGELFF
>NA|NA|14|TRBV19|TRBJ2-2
TGTGCCAGTAGTCCCCAAACGAACACCGGGGAGCTGTTTTTT
CASSPQTNTGELFF
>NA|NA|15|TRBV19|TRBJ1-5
TGTGCCAGTAGCCCCTTCAATGGCCCTAATCAGCCCCAGCATTTT
CASSPFNGPNQPQHF
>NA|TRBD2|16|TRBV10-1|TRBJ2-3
TGCGCCAGCAGTGAGGTCCCTAGCGGGATAATAGATACGCAGTATTTT
CASSEVPSGIIDTQYF
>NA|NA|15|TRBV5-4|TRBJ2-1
TGTGCCAGCAGCTTGGTTCCTAGCGAGTACAATGAGCAGTTCTTC
CASSLVPSEYNEQFF
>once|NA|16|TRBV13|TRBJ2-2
TGTGCCAGCAGCTTAGGCAGGGCGAGTGGCACCGGGGAGCTGTTTTTT
CASSLGRASGTGELFF
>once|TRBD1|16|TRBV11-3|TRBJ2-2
TGTGCCAGCAGCTTTACAGGACAGGGATACACCGGGGAGCTGTTTTTT
CASSFTGQGYTGELFF
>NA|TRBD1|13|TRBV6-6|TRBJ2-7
TGTGCCAGCAGGCGGGACAGGCTTTACGAGCAGTACTTC
CASRRDRLYEQYF
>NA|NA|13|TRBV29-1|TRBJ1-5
TGCAGCGTTGGTAGTCGTAGCAATCAGCCCCAGCATTTT
CSVGSRSNQPQHF
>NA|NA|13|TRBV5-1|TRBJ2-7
TGCGCCAGCAGCCCCGAGGGAGCCTACGAGCAGTACTTC
CASSPEGAYEQYF
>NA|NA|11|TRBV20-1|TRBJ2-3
TGCAGTGCTAGTAACATGGATACGCAGTATTTT
CSASNMDTQYF
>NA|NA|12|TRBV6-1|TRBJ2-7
TGTGCGGGGGGGCTGTCGTCCTACGAGCAGTACTTC
CAGGLSSYEQYF
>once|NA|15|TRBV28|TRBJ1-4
TGTGCCAGCAGTTTTATTACGGGAGTAAGTGAAAAACTGTTTTTT
CASSFITGVSEKLFF
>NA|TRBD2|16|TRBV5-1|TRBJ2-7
TGCGCCAGCAGCTTGGGGCCTAGCGGGCAGAGTTACGAGCAGTACTTC
CASSLGPSGQSYEQYF
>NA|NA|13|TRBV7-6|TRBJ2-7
TGTGCCAGCAGCTTAGGGGCTAGCTGGGAGCAGTACTTC
CASSLGASWEQYF
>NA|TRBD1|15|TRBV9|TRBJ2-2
TGTGCCAGCAGCTCCAGGGGGCGCGACACCGGGGAGCTGTTTTTT
CASSSRGRDTGELFF
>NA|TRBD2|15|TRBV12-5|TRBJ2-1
TGTGCTAGTGGTTTGGTTTGGACTAGAACAAATGAGCAGTTCTTC
CASGLVWTRTNEQFF
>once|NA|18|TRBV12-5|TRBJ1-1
TGTGCTAGTGGTTTGGCCGTATTCATGGAGGGGATGAACACTGAAGCTTTCTTT
CASGLAVFMEGMNTEAFF
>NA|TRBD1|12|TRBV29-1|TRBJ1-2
TGCAGCGTTGATGAGGGGGCTTATGGCTACACCTTC
CSVDEGAYGYTF